The 12 T cell receptor beta chains listed next were all sequenced from one sample in a study of shared clonotypes between healthy human individuals. The method was immunoSEQ multiplex PCR; TCRdb's version includes in-frame clones alone and lacks a portion of them. The data show approximately 1,000,000 clones, with around 77% seen just once and roughly 0.82% held by the top ten. Sequencing used memory CD4+ T cells from PBMCs. As for subset: CD45RA-negative fraction. The receptors were sampled from a man aged 18 to 30 in good health. Some clones in this sample may be carry-over from other donors' samples.

This chain uses TRBV9 with TRBJ2-1; 9 bases align to TRBD1. Germline V gene sequence: CDR1 SGDLS, CDR2 YYNGEE. Trimming at V came to 3 bases and at J to 5 bases, leaving 3 bases not matched to a gene. This CDR3 region has 14 residues. CDR3 sequence: CASSARDRDNEQFF. The CDR3 DNA sequence: TGTGCCAGCAGCGCCCGGGACAGGGACAATGAGCAGTTCTTC.

This clone showed up many times. V usage is TRBV29-1 and J usage is TRBJ2-5, with D perhaps matching TRBD2 (6 bases). Trimming took 6 bases from V and 1 from J, leaving 12 bases between them. CDR1 is SQVTM, CDR2 ANQGSEA, per germline. This CDR3 is 13 amino acids long. CDR3 sequence: CSVGGWAQETQYF. CDR3 coding DNA: TGCAGCGTGGGGGGTTGGGCCCAAGAGACCCAGTACTTC.

This clone was observed once. The V gene is TRBV15, the J gene TRBJ1-4; D gene uncertain. The germline V gene encodes CDR1 LNHNV and CDR2 YYDKDF (reference sequence). The CDR3 spans 17 residues. With 1 base removed from V and 0 bases from J, the gap between germline ends came to 12 bases. This CDR3 is CATSRALGIATNEKLFF. For the CDR3, the DNA is TGTGCCACCAGCAGAGCCCTGGGCATTGCAACTAATGAAAAACTGTTTTTT.

The V gene is TRBV2, the J gene TRBJ2-5, with TRBD1 as a possible D gene (5 bases). Matching the DNA end better, TRBJ2-7 makes the J call doubtful. The germline V gene encodes CDR1 SNHLY and CDR2 FYNNEI. CDR3 length: 14 amino acids. The DNA of the CDR3 is TGTGCCAGCAGTTCCGACAGTGGGGCCTACGAGCAGTACTTC. Translation: CASSSDSGAYEQYF.

This clone appeared a few times. V usage is TRBV7-2 and J usage is TRBJ2-1; 9 nucleotides agree with TRBD2. V shed 5 bases and J 2 bases; nucleotides not matched to a gene: 4. This CDR3 is 15 amino acids long. The germline gives CDR1 SGHTA, CDR2 FQGNSA. CDR3 amino acids: CASSGGLAPYNEQFF. CDR3 nucleotides: TGTGCCAGCAGCGGAGGACTAGCGCCCTACAATGAGCAGTTCTTC.

This clone came up once. The CDR3 region has the DNA TGCGCCAGCAGCCGCATGAGGACAGGGGCTGACAATGAGCAGTTCTTC. Translating gives CASSRMRTGADNEQFF. This chain joins TRBV4-3 and TRBJ2-1; TRBD1 matches at 9 bases. With 4 bases clipped from V and 5 bases from J, the junction kept 9 bases outside the gene matches. This CDR3 has 16 amino acids. CDR1 LGHNA and CDR2 YSLEER come from the germline V gene.

This clone was counted many times. The V and J genes are TRBV5-1 and TRBJ2-7; D perhaps matches TRBD1 (6 bases). V dropped 2 bases and J dropped 2 bases, with 8 bases sitting between them. Germline V lookup: CDR1 SGHRS, CDR2 YFSETQ. This CDR3 has 13 amino acids. CDR3 in DNA: TGCGCCAGCAGCTTCGACAGGACCTACGAGCAGTACTTC. This translates into CASSFDRTYEQYF.

This clone was detected only once. This chain uses TRBV10-3 with TRBJ1-2; D possibly corresponds to TRBD1 (5 bases). V lost 6 bases and J 2 bases, leaving 7 bases between the germline ends. Germline values: CDR1 ENHRY, CDR2 SYGVKD. The CDR3 has 12 residues. The CDR3 DNA is TGTGCCATCAGGACAGTGAACTATGGCTACACCTTC. This sequence encodes CAIRTVNYGYTF.

The V and J genes are TRBV7-2 and TRBJ2-1, with TRBD2 matching 9 bases. CDR1 SGHTA and CDR2 FQGNSA come from the germline V gene. V shed 3 bases and J 8 bases; nucleotides not matched to a gene: 8. The CDR3 is 15 residues long. The CDR3 DNA sequence: TGTGCCAGCAGCTTGAGGGCTAGCGGGATTGATGAGCAGTTCTTC. This gives the protein CASSLRASGIDEQFF.

This clone occurred a few times. The V call is TRBV2, the J call TRBJ2-1, with D possibly TRBD2 on 6 matching bases. The CDR3 is 15 amino acids. Germline CDR1 is SNHLY and CDR2 is FYNNEI. Trimming shortened V by 6 bases and J by 2 bases, and 14 bases separated the two germline ends. The CDR3 DNA sequence: TGTGCCAGCAGCCTCGTAGAGCGGGCCTACAATGAGCAGTTCTTC. Amino acid sequence: CASSLVERAYNEQFF.

This clone has more than one count but fewer than ten. The V call is TRBV5-1, the J call TRBJ1-3, with 8 bases identical to TRBD1. CDR3 length: 16 amino acids. Germline V gene data show CDR1 as SGHRS and CDR2 as YFSETQ. V shed 0 bases, J shed 3 bases, and the junction held 5 bases outside the gene matches. The CDR3: CASSLVTGGSGNTIYF. For the CDR3, the DNA is TGCGCCAGCAGCTTGGTAACAGGGGGAAGTGGAAACACCATATATTTT. Full variable domain (missing parts from reference TRBV5-1 and TRBJ1-3): KAGVTQTPRYLIKTRGQQVTLSCSPISGHRSVSWYQQTPGQGLQFLFEYFSETQRNKGNFPGRFSGRQFSNSRSEMNVSTLELGDSALYLCASSLVTGGSGNTIYFGEGSWLTVV.

This chain connects TRBV27 to TRBJ2-1; D gene unclear. Germline V gene sequence: CDR1 MNHEY, CDR2 SMNVEV (reference sequence). The V end was cut by 8 bases, the J end by 0 bases, with 11 bases between. CDR3 size: 14 residues. This CDR3 is CASAARRSYNEQFF. In DNA, the CDR3 is TGTGCCAGCGCTGCTCGTCGCTCCTACAATGAGCAGTTCTTC.